This TCR beta chain came from a study of shared clonotypes between healthy human individuals. Study overall: Per donor, CD8 memory used one plate, CD8 naive used two, CD4 memory used three and CD4 naive used three.

V lost 6 bases and J 8 bases, leaving 7 bases between the germline ends. Germline loops: CDR1 DFQATT, CDR2 SNEGSKA (reference sequence). The CDR3 is 10 residues long. Template for every sorted-subset replicate PCR totaled 150 to 250 ng DNA, roughly 30,000 T cell genomes. Libraries were prepared by immunoSEQ multiplex PCR; TCRdb keeps only in-frame clonotypes and omits some of them. This sample yields 1,500,000 or so clones, of which more than 95% are seen a single time; 0.95% to 1.5% belongs to the top ten. About this clone: Its antigen is undetermined. The same CDR3 also results from other DNA sequences found in this sample.

Study outcomes and limitations: Generation probabilities of non-shared clonotypes were lower (relative to those shared by all four donors).

This sequence joins TRBV20-1 and TRBJ1-4; D remains ambiguous. This TCR was sampled from a young man in good health. Input material: naive CD4+ T cells sorted from blood. This sample's subset: CD45RA+ positively selected. The CDR3 sequence: CSASREKLFF. CDR3 nucleotides: TGCAGTGCCAGTAGGGAAAAACTGTTTTTT.